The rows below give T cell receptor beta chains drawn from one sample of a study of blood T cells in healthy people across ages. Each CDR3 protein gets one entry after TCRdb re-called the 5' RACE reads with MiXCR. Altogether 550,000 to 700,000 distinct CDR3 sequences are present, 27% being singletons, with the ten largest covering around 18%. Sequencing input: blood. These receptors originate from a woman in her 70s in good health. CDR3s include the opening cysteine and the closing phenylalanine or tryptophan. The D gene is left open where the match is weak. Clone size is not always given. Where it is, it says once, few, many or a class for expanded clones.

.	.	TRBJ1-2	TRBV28	CASSLRVLLNYGYTF	TGTGCCAGCAGTTTAAGGGTCCTCCTTAACTATGGCTACACCTTC
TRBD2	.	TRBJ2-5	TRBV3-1	CASSRRGVQETQYF	TGTGCCAGCAGCAGACGGGGGGTCCAAGAGACCCAGTACTTC
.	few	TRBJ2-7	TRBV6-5	CASSYSSASSYEQYF	TGTGCCAGCAGCTACTCTAGCGCCAGCTCCTACGAGCAGTACTTC
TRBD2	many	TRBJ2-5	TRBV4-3	CASSQEVAGGTTQYF	TGCGCCAGCAGCCAAGAGGTCGCGGGGGGTACCACCCAGTACTTC
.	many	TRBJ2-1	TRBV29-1	CSVDFASAVEQFF	TGCAGCGTTGATTTCGCATCAGCGGTTGAGCAGTTCTTC
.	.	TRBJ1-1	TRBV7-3	CASSSGVGGGREAFF	TGTGCCAGCAGCTCGGGGGTGGGGGGTGGACGTGAAGCTTTCTTT
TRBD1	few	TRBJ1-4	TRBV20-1	CSARGGTANEKLFF	TGCAGTGCTAGAGGGGGGACAGCTAATGAAAAACTGTTTTTT
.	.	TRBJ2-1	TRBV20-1	CSAREGLSYNEQFF	TGCAGTGCTAGAGAAGGCCTATCCTACAATGAGCAGTTCTTC
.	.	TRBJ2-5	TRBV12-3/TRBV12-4	CASSGPDRLQETQYF	TGTGCCAGCAGCGGACCCGACAGGCTCCAAGAGACCCAGTACTTC
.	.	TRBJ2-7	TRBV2	CASRTYKSEQYF	TGTGCCAGCAGGACGTATAAATCCGAGCAGTACTTC
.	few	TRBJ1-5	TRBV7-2	CASSLASANQPQHF	TGTGCCAGCAGCTTAGCCAGTGCTAATCAGCCCCAGCATTTT
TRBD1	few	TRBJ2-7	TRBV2	CASTGQGAGEQYF	TGTGCCAGCACCGGTCAGGGGGCGGGCGAGCAGTACTTC
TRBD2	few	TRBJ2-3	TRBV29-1	CSVDRLAGGEDTQYF	TGCAGCGTTGATCGCCTAGCGGGGGGTGAAGATACGCAGTATTTT
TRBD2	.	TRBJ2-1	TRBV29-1	CSVEWGLAGIGGYNEQFF	TGCAGCGTTGAGTGGGGACTAGCGGGAATAGGAGGGTACAATGAGCAGTTCTTC
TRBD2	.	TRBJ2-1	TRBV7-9	CASSLQAGGHNEQFF	TGTGCCAGCAGCTTACAAGCGGGGGGCCACAATGAGCAGTTCTTC
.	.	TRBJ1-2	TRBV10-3	CAISEDPSGDYGYTF	TGTGCCATCAGTGAAGATCCGTCGGGGGACTATGGCTACACCTTC
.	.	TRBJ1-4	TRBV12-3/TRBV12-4	CASSFLRGGEKLFF	TGTGCCAGCAGTTTTCTACGGGGAGGTGAAAAACTGTTTTTT
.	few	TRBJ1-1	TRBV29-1	CNVGLHRAMNTEAFF	TGCAACGTTGGTCTTCACAGGGCTATGAACACTGAAGCTTTCTTT
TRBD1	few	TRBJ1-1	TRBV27	CASRAGTGLMNTEAFF	TGTGCCAGCAGAGCCGGGACAGGGTTGATGAACACTGAAGCTTTCTTT
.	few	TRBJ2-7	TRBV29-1	CSVVGRFGDIYAYEQYF	TGCAGCGTTGTAGGGCGGTTTGGAGACATTTATGCCTACGAGCAGTACTTC
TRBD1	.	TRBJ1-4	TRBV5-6	CASSNRDRGPEKLFF	TGTGCCAGCAGCAACCGGGACAGGGGGCCTGAAAAACTGTTTTTT
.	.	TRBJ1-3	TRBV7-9	CASSSQETAGNTIYF	TGTGCCAGCAGCTCACAGGAGACAGCAGGAAACACCATATATTTT
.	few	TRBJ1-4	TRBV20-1	CSARVGGTNEKLFF	TGCAGTGCTAGAGTGGGCGGGACTAATGAAAAACTGTTTTTT
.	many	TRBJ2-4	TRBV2	CASSMNGESDIQYF	TGTGCCAGCAGTATGAACGGGGAGTCAGACATTCAGTACTTC
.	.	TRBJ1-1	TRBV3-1	CASSQTYAVPLNTEAFF	TGTGCCAGCAGCCAAACTTACGCGGTCCCCCTGAACACTGAAGCTTTCTTT
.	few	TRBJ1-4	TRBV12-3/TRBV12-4	CASSSWSGEKLFF	TGTGCCAGCAGTTCCTGGAGTGGTGAAAAACTGTTTTTT
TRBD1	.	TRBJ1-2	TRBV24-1	CATSDRNRGQGGYTF	TGTGCCACCAGTGATCGAAACAGGGGGCAAGGTGGCTACACCTTC
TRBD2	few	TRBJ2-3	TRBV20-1	CSARLAEVSTDTQYF	TGCAGTGCTAGACTAGCGGAAGTTAGCACAGATACGCAGTATTTT
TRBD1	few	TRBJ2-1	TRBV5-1	CASSPDRTYNGDEQFF	TGCGCCAGCAGCCCGGACAGGACTTATAATGGGGATGAGCAGTTCTTC
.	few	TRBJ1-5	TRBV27	CASSLRGYSNQPQHF	TGTGCCAGCAGTTTGAGAGGATATAGCAATCAGCCCCAGCATTTT
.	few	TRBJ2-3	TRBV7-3	CASSQGRGGGTQYF	TGTGCCAGCAGCCAAGGGCGGGGCGGTGGTACGCAGTATTTT
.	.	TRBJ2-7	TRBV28	CASSTTGPRGEQYF	TGTGCCAGCAGCACAACGGGCCCCAGAGGCGAGCAGTACTTC
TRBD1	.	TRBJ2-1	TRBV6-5	CATRAGTDNEQFF	TGTGCCACCAGAGCCGGGACAGACAATGAGCAGTTCTTC
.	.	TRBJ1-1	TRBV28	CASSRLPGYYTEAFF	TGTGCCAGCAGCCGCCTCCCAGGGTATTACACTGAAGCTTTCTTT
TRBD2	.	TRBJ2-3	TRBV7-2	CASGLDGAGGDTQYF	TGTGCCAGCGGGCTGGATGGGGCGGGAGGAGATACGCAGTATTTT
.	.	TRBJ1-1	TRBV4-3	CASSQEREGSRKNTEAFF	TGCGCCAGCAGCCAAGAACGGGAGGGAAGTAGGAAAAACACTGAAGCTTTCTTT
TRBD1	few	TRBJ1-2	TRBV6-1	CASRAITGTANYGYTF	TGTGCCAGCAGAGCTATCACCGGGACAGCAAACTATGGCTACACCTTC
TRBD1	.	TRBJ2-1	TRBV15	CATSRGGTGDDFEQFF	TGTGCCACCAGCAGAGGCGGGACAGGGGACGACTTTGAGCAGTTCTTC
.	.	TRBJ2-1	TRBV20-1	CSARDWKRRPNEQFF	TGCAGTGCTAGAGATTGGAAGAGGCGACCCAATGAGCAGTTCTTC
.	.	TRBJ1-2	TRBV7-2	CASSLALRAGVSYTF	TGTGCCAGCAGCTTAGCGCTGCGGGCTGGGGTTAGCTACACCTTC
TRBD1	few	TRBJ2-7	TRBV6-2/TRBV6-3	CASSRGLSEQYF	TGTGCCAGCAGCAGGGGGCTATCCGAGCAGTACTTC
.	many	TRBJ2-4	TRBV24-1	CATSDPLTNIQYF	TGTGCCACCAGTGACCCCCTGACGAACATTCAGTACTTC
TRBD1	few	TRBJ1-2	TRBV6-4	CASSEGGTGYGYTF	TGTGCCAGCAGTGAAGGGGGGACAGGCTATGGCTACACCTTC
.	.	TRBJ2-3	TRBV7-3	CASSRAVTDTQYF	TGTGCCAGCAGCCGAGCGGTCACAGATACGCAGTATTTT
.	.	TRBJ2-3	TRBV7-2	CASSTTTGILVNTQYF	TGTGCCAGCAGCACCACTACAGGGATTTTAGTGAATACGCAGTATTTT